This T cell receptor beta chain appears in the sequencing data of a study of response to subunit inactivated influenza vaccine. Whole-study results and caveats: The authors offered the suggestion that each seasonal influenza vaccination recruits few new T cells.

Using its own MiXCR run on the RT-PCR reads, TCRdb lists one record per CDR3 protein. The table includes more than 150,000 distinct CDR3 sequences, roughly a tenth detected once. Germline lookup yields CDR1 MNHEY and CDR2 SVGEGT. The length of the CDR3 is 14 residues. Trimming cost V 3 bases and J 5 bases, with 10 bases left between them. This clonotype has just a few counts. Antigen: not known. Source: CD8+ T cells sorted from PBMCs, taken about 23 months after vaccination. The chain combines TRBV6-2 or TRBV6-3 with TRBJ2-2; a weak D match, TRBD2 (5 bases). The receptor was isolated from a man aged 45 to 70 who received an inactivated influenza vaccine. CDR3 sequence (DNA): TGTGCCAGCAGTTATCGGACTGAGACCGGGGAGCTGTTTTTT. It translates to CASSYRTETGELFF.